The 19 T cell receptor beta chains below come from one sample, sequenced in a study of T cell responses to AZD1222 COVID-19 vaccine (dated by TCRdb to the early 2020s). The sample's time point, from its label and the paper: baseline before first vaccination. Libraries were prepared through the immunoSEQ multiplex PCR assay. In its TCRdb copy, this immuneACCESS table keeps in-frame sequences only and misses some clones. Where compared with another copy, unresolved V genes explain less than half of these, and the others have no known cause. This sample has about 94,000 clones in its table, and roughly 90% of those were observed once. The ten largest account for approximately 9.1% of the sample. The sample in question was peripheral blood, obtained on day 0 of AZD1222 vaccination. Receptors were obtained from an adult in good health.

The genes are TRBV6-5 and TRBJ1-2; perhaps TRBD1 as D (6 bases). The CDR3 has 13 amino acids. Germline V gives CDR1 MNHEY, CDR2 SVGAGI. Trimming removed 3 bases at V and 7 bases at J, with 12 bases between. Here the CDR3 DNA reads TGTGCCAGCAGTTATGTGCGGGGGGCTGGCTACACCTTC. Encoded protein: CASSYVRGAGYTF.

CDR3 region: CASRGESGNTIYF. Here the CDR3 DNA reads TGTGCCAGCAGAGGGGAGTCTGGAAACACCATATATTTT. The rearrangement links TRBV6-5 to TRBJ1-3; tentatively, D is TRBD1 (5 bases). Trimming shortened V by 6 bases and J by 1 base, and 7 bases separated the two germline ends. CDR1 and CDR2 (germline): MNHEY, SVGAGI. The CDR3 loop spans 13 amino acids.

V and J are TRBV18 and TRBJ1-5; D not resolved. This CDR3 region has 15 residues. Germline-derived CDR1 and CDR2 are KGHSH and LQKENI. Trimming left V 6 bases short and J 2 bases short, with 14 bases between. This CDR3 reads CASSPAGDGNQPQHF. CDR3 coding DNA: TGTGCCAGCTCCCCAGCTGGGGATGGCAATCAGCCCCAGCATTTT.

This chain uses TRBV12-3 or TRBV12-4 with TRBJ2-7, with 8 nucleotides matching TRBD1. The junction had 5 bases not matched to a gene; V was cut back by 5 bases and J by 5 bases. The CDR3 is 13 residues long. CDR3 coding DNA: TGTGCCAGCAGTCCGGACAGGGTTAACGAGCAGTACTTC. Its translation: CASSPDRVNEQYF.

CDR3: CASSYHRNSGGALDEQYF. CDR3 nucleotides: TGTGCCAGCAGCTACCATCGAAATAGCGGGGGGGCGCTTGACGAGCAGTACTTC. V gene TRBV7-9 combines with J gene TRBJ2-7; TRBD2 matches 11 bases. The CDR3 runs 18 residues. CDR1 is SEHNR and CDR2 is FQNEAQ in the germline V gene (reference sequence). V lost 4 bases and J lost 5; bases outside the gene matches: 16.

V gene TRBV4-1 combines with J gene TRBJ1-1; D remains ambiguous. V was clipped by 4 bases and J by 0 bases, with 9 bases between them. The CDR3 consists of 14 residues. Per the germline V gene, CDR1 is MGHRA and CDR2 is YSYEKL. CDR3 DNA: TGCGCCAGCAGCCCAGTAGGAATGAACACTGAAGCTTTCTTT. Encoded protein: CASSPVGMNTEAFF.

The chain recombines TRBV19 with TRBJ1-6, with 7 nucleotides matching TRBD1. V trimming: 8 bases; J trimming: 0 bases; junction bases outside the gene matches: 7. The length of the CDR3 is 16 residues. The germline gives CDR1 LNHDA, CDR2 SQIVND (reference sequence). Written as DNA, the CDR3 is TGTGCCAGTGGGGACAGCCTCCGCTCCTATAATTCACCCCTCCACTTT. Amino acid sequence: CASGDSLRSYNSPLHF.

The genes are TRBV19 and TRBJ1-5; tentatively, D is TRBD1 (6 bases). The CDR3 spans 13 residues. V gave up 5 bases and J gave up 7 bases, with 12 bases separating them. Per the germline V gene, CDR1 is LNHDA and CDR2 is SQIVND (reference sequence). The CDR3 region is CASSVPGVQPQHF. As DNA, the CDR3 is TGTGCCAGTAGTGTCCCAGGGGTCCAGCCCCAGCATTTT.

The rearrangement uses TRBV7-6 and TRBJ1-3; 7 bases are a match to TRBD1. J lost 7 bases, V lost 5 bases, and 8 bases had no gene match. The V gene's germline CDR1 is SGHVS and CDR2 FNYEAQ. The CDR3 extends over 14 amino acids. The CDR3: CASSPTGARNTIYF. CDR3 nucleotides: TGTGCCAGCAGCCCCACAGGGGCCAGGAACACCATATATTTT.

This clone was picked up one time. V is TRBV6-6 and J is TRBJ2-7; 11 nucleotides align to TRBD2. The CDR3 loop spans 13 amino acids. The J segment lost 3 bases and the V segment lost 10 bases, leaving 5 bases of the junction unmatched. Germline V CDR1 and CDR2: MNHNY, SVGAGI (reference sequence). CDR3 amino acids: CATGTSGVYEQYF. The CDR3 nucleotides are TGTGCCACCGGGACTAGCGGAGTCTACGAGCAGTACTTC.

This clone was counted a single time. Germline and junction disagree at one end, which may indicate a read error. The chain employs TRBV15 and TRBJ2-3; 7 nucleotides agree with TRBD1. The CDR3 length is 15 residues. Germline CDR1 reads LNHNV; CDR2 reads YYDKDF (reference sequence). The CDR3 sequence: CATSRDRVPTDTQYF. The CDR3 DNA follows: TGTGCCACCAGCCGAGACAGGGTCCCCACAGATACGCAGTATTTT.

This sequence joins TRBV5-6 and TRBJ2-6; D is ambiguous. Trimming cost V 9 bases and J 0 bases, with 16 bases left between them. Per the germline V gene, CDR1 is SGHDT and CDR2 is YYEEEE. CDR3 length equals 16 residues. The CDR3: CATASRFSSGANVLTF. Written as DNA, the CDR3 is TGTGCCACGGCGAGCAGATTCAGCTCTGGGGCCAACGTCCTGACTTTC.

The chain has TRBV7-2 and TRBJ1-6, with D tentatively TRBD1 (6 bases). The CDR3 covers 16 residues. Germline loops: CDR1 SGHTA, CDR2 FQGNSA. V was trimmed by 5 bases and J by 5 bases, leaving 16 bases between them. The CDR3 bases are TGTGCCAGCAGCCCGACCTCAGGGGCCGATAATTCACCCCTCCACTTT. This sequence encodes CASSPTSGADNSPLHF.

This chain joins TRBV7-2 and TRBJ2-3; D gene ambiguous. The CDR3 length is 16 residues. Trimming shortened V by 4 bases and J by 6 bases, and 20 bases separated the two germline ends. CDR1 and CDR2 (germline): SGHTA, FQGNSA. This chain's CDR3 is CASSSLSVGLVDTQYF. DNA of the CDR3: TGTGCCAGCAGCTCTTTATCGGTGGGGTTGGTGGATACGCAGTATTTT. The entire variable domain, with the rest obtained from reference TRBV7-2 and TRBJ2-3, is as follows: GAGVSQSPSNKVTEKGKDVELRCDPISGHTALYWYRQSLGQGLEFLIYFQGNSAPDKSGLPSDRFSAERTGGSVSTLTIQRTQQEDSAVYLCASSSLSVGLVDTQYFGPGTRLTVL.

CDR3: CASTVALRGEQYF. CDR3 coding DNA: TGTGCCAGCACGGTTGCCCTTAGAGGTGAGCAGTACTTC. The chain has TRBV2 and TRBJ2-7, with unresolved D. CDR3 length: 13 amino acids. Trimming cost V 7 bases and J 7 bases, with 17 bases left between them. Germline V CDR1 and CDR2: SNHLY, FYNNEI. The full variable domain, rest sourced from reference TRBV2 and TRBJ2-7, is EPEVTQTPSHQVTQMGQEVILRCVPISNHLYFYWYRQILGQKVEFLVSFYNNEISEKSEIFDDQFSVERPDGSNFTLKIRSTKLEDSAMYFCASTVALRGEQYFGPGTRLTVT.

V usage is TRBV6-2 or TRBV6-3 and J usage is TRBJ1-5, with D hard to call. V was pared by 6 bases and J by 7 bases, with 7 bases between. Germline V gives CDR1 MNHEY, CDR2 SVGEGT. The CDR3 loop spans 11 amino acids. The CDR3 loop reads CASSSRQPQHF. CDR3 nucleotides: TGTGCCAGCAGCTCGAGGCAGCCCCAGCATTTT.

The rearrangement uses TRBV3-1 (or the pseudogene TRBV3-2) and TRBJ2-7; TRBD1 matches at 7 bases. Germline-derived CDR1 and CDR2 are LGHDT and YNNKEL (reference sequence). CDR3 length equals 13 residues. V trimming: 2 bases; J trimming: 4 bases; junction bases outside the gene matches: 2. CDR3 in DNA: TGTGCCAGCAGCCAACTACAGGGGTACGAGCAGTACTTC. It translates to CASSQLQGYEQYF.

V gene TRBV18 combines with J gene TRBJ2-7, with TRBD1 as a possible D gene (9 bases). V was trimmed by 3 bases and J by 1 base, leaving 19 bases between them. CDR3 size: 17 residues. Germline-derived CDR1 and CDR2 are KGHSH and LQKENI. The CDR3 DNA sequence: TGTGCCAGCTCACCGAATTTAGCGGGACAGGGTTCCTACGAGCAGTACTTC. It yields the protein CASSPNLAGQGSYEQYF.

V usage is TRBV5-4 and J usage is TRBJ1-2; D is possibly TRBD1 (5 bases). This CDR3 spans 14 amino acids. The germline V and J ends were trimmed by 4 bases and 1 base, with 11 bases remaining between them. Germline lookup yields CDR1 SGHNT and CDR2 YYREEE (reference sequence). CDR3: CASSGDSFNYGYTF. As DNA, the CDR3 is TGTGCCAGCAGCGGTGACAGCTTTAACTATGGCTACACCTTC.